Described below is a single T cell receptor (beta chain) sequence and its context. Its antigen is unknown. V gave up 6 bases and J gave up 3 bases, with 20 bases separating them. The CDR3 is 16 amino acids. Germline CDR1 SGHTA, CDR2 FQGTGA. This PCR relied on a set of 60 Vbeta primers and 13 Jbeta primers. Libraries were prepared by immunoSEQ multiplex PCR; TCRdb keeps only in-frame clonotypes and omits some of them. The profile shows 150,000 to 200,000 clones, under 85% of them singletons. These donors counted as nominally healthy when sampled, but unrecorded immune exposures were likely. The entry originates in a study of cytomegalovirus exposure and HLA in healthy donors. The study, taken as a whole, reports: Later analysis placed DRB1 highest and HLA-C lowest in TCR association rates, which differed by HLA locus. A later analysis appeared to link common viral pathogens to several of the most significant clusters. Per published accounts, TCR beta sequences correctly predicted the HLA-A and HLA-B alleles of most subjects.

The TCR comes from a female donor in good health and CMV-seronegative. The V call is TRBV7-3, the J call TRBJ1-2; D is perhaps TRBD1 (6 bases). The specimen was PBMCs. The CDR3 reads CASSSPTGQKDYGYTF. The DNA of the CDR3 is TGTGCCAGCAGTTCCCCCACGGGACAAAAAGACTATGGCTACACCTTC.